The clone carrying this TCR beta chain was observed a few times. Its specificity is unknown. This record belongs to a study of beta chain features in type 1 diabetes. Study results and limitations: Type 1 diabetes patients had moderately but significantly shorter TCRB CDR3s in all four CD4+ subsets.

The entirety of the isolated RNA underwent reverse transcription, so expressed TCRB transcripts were sequenced. The protocol was immunoSEQ multiplex PCR, while the TCRdb copy is restricted to in-frame clones and leaves out a portion. The sample carries around 160,000 clones, about 9% recorded once. Germline CDR1 reads SNHLY; CDR2 reads FYNNEI. The CDR3 sequence is 13 residues long. Trimming at V came to 5 bases and at J to 7 bases, leaving 4 bases not matched to a gene. The material sequenced was central memory CD4+ T cells from blood. This receptor was identified in a woman aged 18 to 35 with type 1 diabetes. This chain connects TRBV2 to TRBJ2-2; TRBD2 aligns across 7 bases. This CDR3 reads CASSLRGGGELFF. The CDR3 coding sequence is TGTGCCAGCAGTCTTCGCGGGGGCGGGGAGCTGTTTTTT.